These 18 T cell receptor beta chains were all obtained from the same sample, sequenced in a study of blood T cell repertoires in COVID-19. Sequenced by immunoSEQ multiplex PCR; TCRdb stores in-frame clones only, minus some. This sample has about 160,000 clones, with more than 80% found just once. Sequenced material: peripheral blood. The receptors were sampled from a human donor in a cohort sampled during active COVID-19.

The chain employs TRBV18 and TRBJ1-1; D unclear. V dropped 5 bases and J dropped 5 bases, with 9 bases sitting between them. The CDR3 is 12 amino acids. Germline assignment: CDR1 KGHSH and CDR2 LQKENI. CDR3 sequence reads: CASSDRGTEAFF. The CDR3 DNA reads TGTGCCAGCTCAGACCGCGGTACTGAAGCTTTCTTT. The full variable domain, its missing parts supplied by reference TRBV18 and TRBJ1-1, is NAGVMQNPRHLVRRRGQEARLRCSPMKGHSHVYWYRQLPEEGLKFMVYLQKENIIDESGMPKERFSAEFPKEGPSILRIQQVVRGDSAAYFCASSDRGTEAFFGQGTRLTVV.

The chain links TRBV12-5 to TRBJ1-3, with a tentative D call TRBD1 (6 bases). In germline, CDR1 is LGHNT, CDR2 FRNRAP. V was trimmed by 6 bases and J by 1 base, leaving 16 bases between them. The CDR3 runs to 16 residues. The DNA of the CDR3 is TGTGCTAGTGGCCGCAGTCTACAGGGTTCTGGAAACACCATATATTTT. It translates to CASGRSLQGSGNTIYF.

This clone was seen a single time. The chain uses TRBV6-5 and TRBJ1-2; no clear D gene. V lost 2 bases, J lost 5 bases, and 6 bases lay in between. CDR3 size: 12 residues. Germline assignment: CDR1 MNHEY and CDR2 SVGAGI. The chain's CDR3 is CASSYGDYGYTF. The CDR3 DNA is TGTGCCAGCAGTTACGGAGATTATGGCTACACCTTC.

The chain uses TRBV6-2 or TRBV6-3 and TRBJ1-1, with TRBD1 matching 7 bases. After removal of 2 bases from V and 9 bases from J, the junction contained 3 bases not matched to a gene. From germline, CDR1 is MNHEY and CDR2 SVGEGT. The CDR3 totals 12 residues. Here the CDR3 reads CASSYQGQQAFF. For the CDR3, the DNA is TGTGCCAGCAGTTACCAGGGACAGCAAGCTTTCTTT.

V and J are TRBV5-1 and TRBJ2-2, with D perhaps matching TRBD1 (6 bases). Germline loops: CDR1 SGHRS, CDR2 YFSETQ. The CDR3 spans 14 residues. Trimming left V 7 bases short and J 0 bases short, with 10 bases between. The CDR3, as DNA: TGCGCCAGCCGGACAGCCACGAACACCGGGGAGCTGTTTTTT. This gives the protein CASRTATNTGELFF.

V is TRBV27 and J is TRBJ2-7; the D is unclear. CDR3 size: 14 residues. The germline gives CDR1 MNHEY, CDR2 SMNVEV (reference sequence). Trimming took 6 bases from V and 1 from J, leaving 13 bases between them. The CDR3 DNA follows: TGTGCCAGCAGCCCATATGGGCCGTCCTACGAGCAGTACTTC. The encoded protein is CASSPYGPSYEQYF.

In this sample, this clone turned up a few times. The chain carries TRBV28 and TRBJ1-5, with unresolved D. CDR1 MDHEN and CDR2 SYDVKM come from the germline V gene. The CDR3 contains 13 residues. V was cut by 6 bases and J by 4 bases, with 10 bases left in between. The CDR3 DNA follows: TGTGCCAGCAGATCGGGTTTTAATCAGCCCCAGCATTTT. It yields the protein CASRSGFNQPQHF.

CDR3 in DNA: TGTGCCATCAGCGAGGGGACAGGGATATTAAGAGGCGGCTACACCTTC. Its translation: CAISEGTGILRGGYTF. The J gene is TRBJ1-2, the V gene TRBV10-3, with 9 bases aligning to TRBD1. The CDR3 has 16 residues. Germline V gene lookup returns CDR1 ENHRY and CDR2 SYGVKD. V lost 6 bases to trimming and J lost 8 bases; unmatched junction nucleotides: 16.

This chain uses TRBV29-1 with TRBJ2-1; 7 bases fit TRBD1. This CDR3 contains 12 residues. V lost 7 bases and J lost 9; bases outside the gene matches: 9. CDR1 and CDR2 (germline): SQVTM, ANQGSEA. The CDR3 coding sequence is TGCAGCGCCCTGACAGGGCCGGCTGAGCAGTTCTTC. Translating it yields CSALTGPAEQFF.

V and J are TRBV30 and TRBJ2-3, with 9 bases lining up with TRBD2. CDR1 and CDR2 (germline): GTSNPN, SVGIG (reference sequence). The CDR3 has 15 amino acids. J was trimmed by 5 bases and V by 4 bases; bases with no gene match: 10. For the CDR3, the DNA is TGTGCCTGGACCCTGGGGCAAGCGGGAGGAGATACGCAGTATTTT. Its protein product is CAWTLGQAGGDTQYF.

This clone was counted a few times. The chain carries TRBV27 and TRBJ2-7; D gene uncertain. The CDR3 has 12 residues. The V gene lost 2 bases and the J gene lost 6 bases, with 8 bases spanning the gap. CDR1 is MNHEY, CDR2 SMNVEV, per germline (reference sequence). CDR3 residues: CASSLIGGEQYF. For the CDR3, the DNA is TGTGCCAGCAGTTTAATCGGCGGCGAGCAGTACTTC.

The chain employs TRBV2 and TRBJ1-1; D perhaps matches TRBD1 (6 bases). CDR1 SNHLY and CDR2 FYNNEI come from the germline V gene. The V and J ends lost 10 bases and 8 bases respectively, with 14 bases between them. The CDR3 covers 11 residues. The CDR3 sequence is CAIQRGGEAFF. DNA of the CDR3: TGTGCCATTCAACGGGGGGGCGAAGCTTTCTTT.

This clone was counted once. The chain has TRBV6-5 and TRBJ1-2, with TRBD1 matching over 7 bases. J gave up 0 bases and V 6 bases, and 7 bases lay outside the gene matches. Germline V CDR1 and CDR2: MNHEY, SVGAGI. The CDR3 has 15 amino acids. CDR3: CASSSGTEANYGYTF. CDR3 bases: TGTGCCAGCAGCTCCGGGACAGAGGCTAACTATGGCTACACCTTC.

In this sample, this clone turned up once. The chain recombines TRBV7-2 with TRBJ2-7, with 7 bases that match TRBD1. The CDR3 loop spans 15 amino acids. V lost 2 bases, J lost 2 bases, and 6 bases stayed unmatched. CDR1 and CDR2 (germline): SGHTA, FQGNSA. The CDR3, as DNA: TGTGCCAGCAGCTTAAGAGGTCAGGGGGCCTACGAGCAGTACTTC. Encoded protein: CASSLRGQGAYEQYF.

The genes are TRBV2 and TRBJ2-1, with 7 bases lining up with TRBD2. The CDR3 is made up of 16 amino acids. The V segment lost 5 bases and the J segment 3 bases; nucleotides outside the gene matches: 10. Germline CDR1 SNHLY, CDR2 FYNNEI. The CDR3 DNA sequence: TGTGCCAGCAGTAGGGATGGGGGAGGGGTCTACAATGAGCAGTTCTTC. Translating gives CASSRDGGGVYNEQFF.

The chain is built from TRBV12-5 and TRBJ2-2; D may be TRBD2 (7 bases). Germline V gene sequence: CDR1 LGHNT, CDR2 FRNRAP. The CDR3 has 13 residues. V shed 10 bases and J shed 7 bases, with 16 bases lying between them. CDR3 sequence: CATRRGEGGELFF. In DNA, the CDR3 is TGTGCTACCCGGAGGGGGGAGGGCGGGGAGCTGTTTTTT.

The chain has TRBV4-3 and TRBJ2-3; 10 nucleotides agree with TRBD2. The junction had 1 base not matched to a gene; V was cut back by 0 bases and J by 1 base. CDR1 and CDR2 from the germline V gene are LGHNA and YSLEER. The CDR3 covers 16 residues. The CDR3 spells CASSQDTSGGTDTQYF. CDR3 nucleotides: TGCGCCAGCAGCCAAGATACTAGCGGGGGCACAGATACGCAGTATTTT.

The chain employs TRBV19 and TRBJ2-7; maybe TRBD1 (6 bases). V dropped 7 bases and J dropped 0 bases, with 13 bases sitting between them. CDR3 length: 14 residues. Germline V gives CDR1 LNHDA, CDR2 SQIVND (reference sequence). This chain's CDR3 is CASTRTANSYEQYF. The DNA for the CDR3 is TGTGCCAGTACCAGGACAGCTAACTCCTACGAGCAGTACTTC. The entire variable domain, with the rest obtained from reference TRBV19 and TRBJ2-7, is as follows: DGGITQSPKYLFRKEGQNVTLSCEQNLNHDAMYWYRQDPGQGLRLIYYSQIVNDFQKGDIAEGYSVSREKKESFPLTVTSAQKNPTAFYLCASTRTANSYEQYFGPGTRLTVT.